The 32 T cell receptor beta chains presented below share a single source sample, sequenced in a study of blood T cell repertoires in COVID-19. Using immunoSEQ multiplex PCR, the repertoire was profiled, and TCRdb retains in-frame clones only, with some absent. The table shows roughly 96,000 clones, with 82% occurring only once. Sequenced: peripheral blood. The receptors originated from a man aged 80 or over with acute or convalescent COVID-19.

The chain uses TRBV29-1 and TRBJ1-1, with 7 bases fitting TRBD1. CDR3 length: 14 amino acids. Trimming at V came to 8 bases and at J to 5 bases, leaving 14 bases not matched to a gene. Germline CDR1 reads SQVTM; CDR2 reads ANQGSEA. The CDR3 reads CSSSLRQGRTEAFF. The CDR3, as DNA: TGCAGCTCCTCCCTACGACAGGGAAGGACTGAAGCTTTCTTT.

V is TRBV6-6 and J is TRBJ1-5; D might be TRBD1 (5 bases). V dropped 0 bases and J dropped 7 bases, with 16 bases sitting between them. The CDR3 totals 16 residues. Per germline, CDR1 MNHNY and CDR2 SVGAGI (reference sequence). DNA for the CDR3: TGTGCCAGCAGTTACTCGGGCGGGGGGGGACGACAGCCCCAGCATTTT. Its protein is CASSYSGGGGRQPQHF.

This chain links TRBV2 with TRBJ2-2; TRBD1 is a possible D gene (6 bases). In germline, CDR1 is SNHLY, CDR2 FYNNEI. V lost 7 bases, J lost 1 base, and 16 bases lay in between. The length of the CDR3 is 16 residues. In nucleotides, the CDR3 is TGTGCCAGCATCACCCAGGGGTTGGGGAACACCGGGGAGCTGTTTTTT. Translating gives CASITQGLGNTGELFF. Based on the CDR3 plus reference TRBV2 and TRBJ2-2, the full variable domain is EPEVTQTPSHQVTQMGQEVILRCVPISNHLYFYWYRQILGQKVEFLVSFYNNEISEKSEIFDDQFSVERPDGSNFTLKIRSTKLEDSAMYFCASITQGLGNTGELFFGEGSRLTVL.

The gene calls are TRBV7-2 and TRBJ2-5; D perhaps matches TRBD1 (6 bases). This CDR3 has 15 residues. CDR1 SGHTA and CDR2 FQGNSA come from the germline V gene. V was pared by 5 bases and J by 5 bases, with 18 bases between. The DNA of the CDR3 is TGTGCCAGCAGCCCCAGTGGGGGCCTTTGGGAGACCCAGTACTTC. It is translated as CASSPSGGLWETQYF.

The genes are TRBV14 and TRBJ2-7; D possibly corresponds to TRBD2 (6 bases). The CDR3 covers 12 residues. The germline V and J ends were trimmed by 6 bases and 9 bases, with 15 bases remaining between them. Germline V gene lookup returns CDR1 SGHDN and CDR2 FVKESK. CDR3 loop: CASSHSEGMQYF. CDR3 sequence (DNA): TGTGCCAGCAGTCACTCGGAGGGTATGCAGTACTTC.

The chain couples TRBV9 to TRBJ1-1, with D possibly matching TRBD1 (5 bases). With 4 bases removed from V and 2 bases from J, the gap between germline ends came to 15 bases. CDR3 length: 15 amino acids. The germline gives CDR1 SGDLS, CDR2 YYNGEE. CDR3: CASSPQTELNTEAFF. The CDR3 DNA reads TGTGCCAGCAGCCCTCAGACAGAATTAAACACTGAAGCTTTCTTT.

The J gene is TRBJ2-5, the V gene TRBV18; 14 bases align to TRBD2. Germline CDR1 is KGHSH and CDR2 is LQKENI. Trimming took 3 bases from V and 2 from J; bases not matched to a gene: 14. The CDR3 totals 20 residues. The CDR3 spells CASSPPVTSGRAFFQETQYF. CDR3 bases: TGTGCCAGCTCACCCCCGGTGACTAGCGGGAGGGCCTTCTTTCAAGAGACCCAGTACTTC.

The V call is TRBV15, the J call TRBJ2-5; TRBD1 might be the D (6 bases). The length of the CDR3 is 16 residues. The V gene's germline CDR1 is LNHNV and CDR2 YYDKDF (reference sequence). The V end lost 0 bases, the J end lost 1 base, and 12 bases lay between the germline ends. The CDR3 sequence: CATSRDRTAFQETQYF. The CDR3 bases are TGTGCCACCAGCAGAGATCGGACAGCGTTCCAAGAGACCCAGTACTTC.

The chain links TRBV4-3 to TRBJ2-7; possibly TRBD2 for D (5 bases). Germline V gene data show CDR1 as LGHNA and CDR2 as YSLEER. This CDR3 spans 15 amino acids. V lost 0 bases and J lost 3, with 12 bases in between. CDR3 in amino acids: CASSQEVALRYEQYF. The CDR3 nucleotides read TGCGCCAGCAGCCAAGAAGTAGCGTTACGCTACGAGCAGTACTTC.

A single count supports this clone. The chain joins TRBV30 to TRBJ1-2; 7 positions agree with TRBD1. The germline V gene has CDR1 GTSNPN and CDR2 SVGIG (reference sequence). This CDR3 has 16 residues. The V segment lost 7 bases and the J segment 4 bases; nucleotides outside the gene matches: 18. This CDR3 is CASSGGQTGLVYGYTF. Here the CDR3 DNA reads TGTGCCTCCTCAGGGGGGCAAACCGGTTTAGTCTATGGCTACACCTTC.

The V call is TRBV29-1, the J call TRBJ2-1; maybe TRBD2 (5 bases). CDR1 SQVTM and CDR2 ANQGSEA come from the germline V gene. This CDR3 comprises 16 residues. The ends were cut back, 6 bases at V and 0 bases at J, with 18 bases in the middle. The CDR3 sequence: CSVSEYSVSSYNEQFF. Here the CDR3 DNA reads TGCAGCGTCAGCGAATATAGCGTAAGCTCCTACAATGAGCAGTTCTTC.

This clone was detected once. The chain combines TRBV19 with TRBJ2-2; D is ambiguous. The germline CDR1 and CDR2 sequences are LNHDA and SQIVND (reference sequence). V gave up 6 bases and J gave up 1 base, with 9 bases separating them. The CDR3 covers 14 residues. In nucleotides, the CDR3 is TGTGCCAGTAGCTGGTCAGAGAACACCGGGGAGCTGTTTTTT. This translates into CASSWSENTGELFF.

This clone has only one observation. The chain couples TRBV5-1 to TRBJ1-1; maybe TRBD1 (5 bases). The CDR3 runs to 13 residues. The V end was cut by 4 bases, the J end by 1 base, with 8 bases between. In germline, CDR1 is SGHRS, CDR2 YFSETQ. The DNA for the CDR3 is TGCGCCAGCAGCCTACAGGAGAACACTGAAGCTTTCTTT. Its protein is CASSLQENTEAFF. The variable domain in full, with the rest retrieved from reference TRBV5-1 and TRBJ1-1, is KAGVTQTPRYLIKTRGQQVTLSCSPISGHRSVSWYQQTPGQGLQFLFEYFSETQRNKGNFPGRFSGRQFSNSRSEMNVSTLELGDSALYLCASSLQENTEAFFGQGTRLTVV.

In nucleotides, the CDR3 is TGTGCCAGTTTGGGGACAGGGACTAATTCACCCCTCCACTTT. It translates to CASLGTGTNSPLHF. V is TRBV19 and J is TRBJ1-6; 9 bases map to TRBD1. Trimming removed 8 bases from V and 6 bases from J; junction bases left unmatched: 5. This CDR3 has 14 amino acids. Germline-derived CDR1 and CDR2 are LNHDA and SQIVND (reference sequence). Combining the CDR3 with reference TRBV19 and TRBJ1-6 gives the whole variable domain DGGITQSPKYLFRKEGQNVTLSCEQNLNHDAMYWYRQDPGQGLRLIYYSQIVNDFQKGDIAEGYSVSREKKESFPLTVTSAQKNPTAFYLCASLGTGTNSPLHFGNGTRLTVT.

In its sample, this clone was seen once. The V gene is TRBV5-4, the J gene TRBJ2-4; 9 nucleotides agree with TRBD1. Trimming removed 1 base from V and 8 bases from J; junction bases left unmatched: 16. Germline V gene sequence: CDR1 SGHNT, CDR2 YYREEE (reference sequence). The CDR3 is 18 residues long. For the CDR3, the DNA is TGTGCCAGCAGCTTGCCCGGGACAGGGACGAAATCAGGATACATTCAGTACTTC. Protein: CASSLPGTGTKSGYIQYF. Full variable domain (remainder filled in from reference TRBV5-4 and TRBJ2-4): ETGVTQSPTHLIKTRGQQVTLRCSSQSGHNTVSWYQQALGQGPQFIFQYYREEENGRGNFPPRFSGLQFPNYSSELNVNALELDDSALYLCASSLPGTGTKSGYIQYFGAGTRLSVL.

V usage is TRBV7-2 and J usage is TRBJ1-6, with D possibly being TRBD1 (6 bases). Trimming removed 1 base from V and 10 bases from J, with 14 bases in between. In germline, CDR1 is SGHTA, CDR2 FQGNSA. The CDR3 has 15 amino acids. The CDR3 protein is CASSLEGDGMSPLHF. As DNA, the CDR3 is TGTGCCAGCAGCTTAGAGGGGGATGGAATGTCACCCCTCCACTTT.

The V and J genes are TRBV28 and TRBJ1-6; no clear D gene. V was trimmed by 2 bases and J by 5 bases, leaving 7 bases between them. CDR3 length equals 14 residues. The germline V gene has CDR1 MDHEN and CDR2 SYDVKM. The CDR3 spells CASSLEGNNSPLHF. CDR3 nucleotide sequence: TGTGCCAGCAGTTTAGAGGGTAATAATTCACCCCTCCACTTT.

In this sample, this clone turned up a few times. The chain is built from TRBV5-6 and TRBJ2-7; the match to TRBD2 covers 9 bases. Germline trimming cut 4 bases from V and 4 bases from J; bases unmatched to any gene: 3. The CDR3 sequence is 13 residues long. Looked up from germline, CDR1 is SGHDT and CDR2 is YYEEEE. CDR3 sequence reads: CASSPGLAYEQYF. The DNA for the CDR3 is TGTGCCAGCAGCCCCGGACTAGCGTACGAGCAGTACTTC.

The chain recombines TRBV11-3 with TRBJ2-7; TRBD1 might be the D (5 bases). Trimming pared 2 bases from V and 2 bases from J, leaving 10 bases between. This CDR3 is 14 amino acids long. The germline CDR1 and CDR2 sequences are SGHNT and YENEEA. The CDR3 region is CASSLRQGPYEQYF. The CDR3, as DNA: TGTGCCAGCAGCTTACGGCAGGGCCCCTACGAGCAGTACTTC.

V is TRBV7-9 and J is TRBJ2-7; TRBD2 aligns across 9 bases. The germline CDR1 and CDR2 sequences are SEHNR and FQNEAQ (reference sequence). Losses at the gene ends were 7 bases for V and 4 bases for J; bases not matched to a gene: 5. CDR3 length: 13 amino acids. Here the CDR3 reads CASTLAGVYEQYF. As DNA, the CDR3 is TGTGCCAGCACTTTAGCGGGAGTATACGAGCAGTACTTC.

The V gene is TRBV30, the J gene TRBJ1-1; 9 bases align to TRBD1. Looked up from germline, CDR1 is GTSNPN and CDR2 is SVGIG (reference sequence). Trimming removed 5 bases from V and 0 bases from J; junction bases left unmatched: 7. The CDR3 is 15 amino acids. CDR3 sequence: CAWVRDRVLNTEAFF. In DNA, the CDR3 is TGTGCCTGGGTCCGGGACAGGGTGTTGAACACTGAAGCTTTCTTT.

In regard to this clone: Germline is not matched at one junction end, which may reflect a read error. The rearrangement links TRBV3-1 (or the pseudogene TRBV3-2) to TRBJ2-1; 7 bases match TRBD2. Germline CDR1 and CDR2: LGHDT and YNNKEL (reference sequence). This CDR3 is built from 12 residues. The CDR3 DNA reads TGTGCCAGCAGCCAAGATTGGCGGGAGCTGTTCTTC. The encoded protein is CASSQDWRELFF.

The chain uses TRBV19 and TRBJ1-4; a weak D match, TRBD1 (6 bases). This CDR3 comprises 17 residues. CDR1 LNHDA and CDR2 SQIVND come from the germline V gene (reference sequence). Trimming shortened V by 7 bases and J by 5 bases, and 23 bases separated the two germline ends. DNA for the CDR3: TGTGCCAGTAACCCCTCGGGGACAACCCCGAGGAATGAAAAACTGTTTTTT. The encoded protein is CASNPSGTTPRNEKLFF.

CDR3 region: CASSLGSNQPQHF. The CDR3 DNA follows: TGTGCCAGCAGCCTCGGTAGCAATCAGCCCCAGCATTTT. The V gene is TRBV12-3 or TRBV12-4, the J gene TRBJ1-5; no clear D. V lost 6 bases to trimming and J lost 0 bases, with 6 bases between them. CDR3 length: 13 amino acids.

CDR3 protein: CATSDPGFAGGYTF. CDR3 bases: TGTGCCACCAGTGACCCAGGGTTTGCAGGAGGCTACACCTTC. This chain connects TRBV24-1 to TRBJ1-2; D might be TRBD1 (5 bases). Trimming shortened V by 4 bases and J by 8 bases, and 16 bases separated the two germline ends. In germline, CDR1 is KGHDR, CDR2 SFDVKD. CDR3 length equals 14 residues.

The rearrangement links TRBV28 to TRBJ1-1; D gene unclear. Germline values: CDR1 MDHEN, CDR2 SYDVKM. Trimming removed 6 bases at V and 5 bases at J, with 16 bases between. This CDR3 comprises 14 residues. CDR3 sequence (DNA): TGTGCCAGCAGGCCTTTTGGTAGAGAGACTGAAGCTTTCTTT. Translation: CASRPFGRETEAFF.

V gene TRBV7-2 combines with J gene TRBJ1-3; D unresolved. The germline V and J ends were trimmed by 5 bases and 1 base, with 15 bases remaining between them. CDR1 is SGHTA, CDR2 FQGNSA, per germline. The CDR3 loop spans 16 amino acids. CDR3 bases: TGTGCCAGCAGCCCATCCAGTCCGGGGTCTGGAAACACCATATATTTT. This gives the protein CASSPSSPGSGNTIYF. Combining the CDR3 with reference TRBV7-2 and TRBJ1-3 gives the whole variable domain GAGVSQSPSNKVTEKGKDVELRCDPISGHTALYWYRQSLGQGLEFLIYFQGNSAPDKSGLPSDRFSAERTGGSVSTLTIQRTQQEDSAVYLCASSPSSPGSGNTIYFGEGSWLTVV.

This chain joins TRBV16 and TRBJ1-3; 11 nucleotides match TRBD1. Germline trimming cut 2 bases from V and 3 bases from J; bases unmatched to any gene: 3. CDR1 and CDR2 from the germline V gene are KGHSY and FQNENV. This CDR3 spans 16 amino acids. CDR3 in amino acids: CASSQAGQGDGNTIYF. The CDR3 coding sequence is TGTGCCAGCAGCCAAGCGGGACAGGGGGATGGAAACACCATATATTTT.

This clone has only one observation. J is TRBJ1-3 and V is TRBV4-2, with D possibly being TRBD1 (6 bases). CDR1 is LGHNA, CDR2 YNFKEQ, per germline. Trimming took off 0 bases at V and 2 bases at J, with 14 bases between the two ends. The CDR3 is made up of 17 amino acids. In nucleotides, the CDR3 is TGTGCCAGCAGCCAAGATCTTTTGGGGGCGGCTGGAAACACCATATATTTT. It yields the protein CASSQDLLGAAGNTIYF.

The chain carries TRBV4-3 and TRBJ2-2; a possible D gene is TRBD1 (6 bases). Germline-derived CDR1 and CDR2 are LGHNA and YSLEER. V lost 2 bases to trimming and J lost 6 bases, with 19 bases between them. This CDR3 region has 17 residues. The CDR3 DNA reads TGCGCCAGCAGCCAACAACCGGGACCAGGGGTCCCCGGGGAGCTGTTTTTT. Protein: CASSQQPGPGVPGELFF.

The DNA of the CDR3 is TGTGCCAGCAGCCCTGTGGGGGGAGGGACCTACGAGCAGTACTTC. Amino acid sequence: CASSPVGGGTYEQYF. The chain has TRBV7-6 and TRBJ2-7, with 7 bases aligning to TRBD2. The V gene's germline CDR1 is SGHVS and CDR2 FNYEAQ. The CDR3 has 15 amino acids. Trimming removed 5 bases from V and 2 bases from J; junction bases left unmatched: 9.

The chain uses TRBV7-9 and TRBJ2-5, with 7 bases matching TRBD1. Germline-derived CDR1 and CDR2 are SEHNR and FQNEAQ (reference sequence). The CDR3 runs 14 residues. V was pared by 5 bases and J by 5 bases, with 8 bases of the junction left unmatched. The CDR3 nucleotides are TGTGCCAGCAGCCATCGGGACAGAGAGGAGACCCAGTACTTC. As protein: CASSHRDREETQYF.